A selection of T cell receptor beta chains follows, all from one sample in a study of blood T cell repertoires in COVID-19. Data came from immunoSEQ multiplex PCR; TCRdb stores just in-frame clones and leaves some out. Seen here are about 230,000 clones, roughly nine tenths observed once, and the top ten hold 3.1%. Input material: PBMCs or T cells enriched from blood (not recorded which). These receptors were obtained from a woman in her forties or fifties in a cohort exposed to, infected with or recovered from COVID-19 (not recorded which). Each CDR3 is given with its conserved first and last residue. Fields, in order: J gene, clone size, D gene, V gene, CDR3 protein, CDR3 DNA. The D gene is left open where the match is weak. Only part of the rows carry a size: once, few, many, or a class if the clone is expanded.

TRBJ1-2 | - | - | TRBV7-8 | CASSSTLNSFLYGYTF | TGTGCCAGCAGCTCCACTCTTAACAGCTTCCTCTATGGCTACACCTTC
TRBJ2-1 | - | - | TRBV24-1 | CATSDFTRNPLEQFF | TGTGCCACCAGTGATTTTACCCGCAATCCCCTAGAGCAGTTCTTC
TRBJ2-7 | - | - | TRBV18 | CASSPRGGEAGQYF | TGTGCCAGCTCACCAAGAGGGGGTGAAGCGGGACAGTACTTC
TRBJ2-5 | once | TRBD1 | TRBV5-6 | CASRQGGTGETQYF | TGTGCCAGCAGACAGGGAGGGACAGGGGAGACCCAGTACTTC
TRBJ2-5 | - | - | TRBV28 | CASSLIRVETQYF | TGTGCCAGCAGTTTAATCCGTGTCGAGACCCAGTACTTC
TRBJ2-5 | - | - | TRBV4-1 | CASSREGLRQKETQYF | TGCGCCAGCAGCCGCGAGGGACTCCGGCAAAAAGAGACCCAGTACTTC
TRBJ2-7 | - | TRBD1 | TRBV7-9 | CASSPGTGLGQYF | TGTGCCAGCAGCCCCGGGACAGGGCTTGGGCAGTACTTC
TRBJ1-6 | few | - | TRBV5-4 | CASRKQGTYNSPLHF | TGTGCCAGCAGGAAACAGGGTACCTATAATTCACCCCTCCACTTT
TRBJ1-1 | many | - | TRBV27 | CASIDNSLRRTEAFF | TGTGCCAGCATTGACAACTCACTTAGGAGGACTGAAGCTTTCTTT
TRBJ1-1 | - | TRBD1 | TRBV27 | CASSPRQGTEAFF | TGTGCCAGCAGTCCCAGACAGGGAACTGAAGCTTTCTTT
TRBJ2-7 | - | - | TRBV29-1 | CSVERDNSPYEQYF | TGCAGCGTTGAACGGGACAACTCCCCCTACGAGCAGTACTTC
TRBJ2-7 | - | TRBD1 | TRBV7-8 | CASSLSARGRSYEQYF | TGTGCCAGCAGCTTATCCGCCAGGGGGCGCTCCTACGAGCAGTACTTC
TRBJ1-5 | - | - | TRBV7-8 | CASSLARGQPQHF | TGTGCCAGCAGCTTAGCGAGGGGGCAGCCCCAGCATTTT
TRBJ2-1 | - | - | TRBV9 | CASSVVGVSSYNEQFF | TGTGCCAGCAGCGTAGTGGGCGTTAGCTCCTACAATGAGCAGTTCTTC
TRBJ1-1 | once | - | TRBV11-3 | CASSSRRDTEAFF | TGTGCCAGCAGCTCCAGACGGGACACTGAAGCTTTCTTT